These 19 T cell receptor beta chains share one sample of origin, sequenced in a study of technical replicates of blood from a handful of donors. Only in-frame clones appear in the TCRdb table, and some are missing; sequencing was by immunoSEQ multiplex PCR. The repertoire has roughly 72,000 clones, approximately 96% of them found once; the top ten carry approximately 0.4%. The sample taken for sequencing was T cells isolated from PBMCs. The receptor set was obtained from a human donor in good health.

The chain is built from TRBV11-3 and TRBJ2-5; 11 bases line up with TRBD2. CDR3 length equals 18 residues. Trimming took 5 bases from V and 6 from J; bases not matched to a gene: 17. Germline CDR1 and CDR2: SGHNT and YENEEA. CDR3 protein: CASSPPGTSGGIQKTQYF. The CDR3 DNA reads as TGTGCCAGCAGCCCCCCCGGGACTAGCGGAGGAATACAGAAGACCCAGTACTTC.

The chain is built from TRBV5-4 and TRBJ2-7; perhaps TRBD2 as D (6 bases). The germline gives CDR1 SGHNT, CDR2 YYREEE (reference sequence). The length of the CDR3 is 13 residues. V was pared by 4 bases and J by 6 bases, with 14 bases between. In DNA form, the CDR3 reads TGTGCCAGCAGCCACATTCAGGGAGGCGAGCAGTACTTC. It specifies CASSHIQGGEQYF.

This chain joins TRBV7-9 and TRBJ1-1; maybe TRBD1 (6 bases). Trimming shortened V by 9 bases and J by 7 bases, and 21 bases separated the two germline ends. Germline CDR1 is SEHNR and CDR2 is FQNEAQ (reference sequence). The CDR3 is made up of 14 amino acids. CDR3 nucleotides: TGTGCCAGTACCCCCGGGGGGCTTGTAAATGAAGCTTTCTTT. Protein: CASTPGGLVNEAFF. The full variable domain, completed using reference TRBV7-9 and TRBJ1-1, is DTGVSQNPRHKITKRGQNVTFRCDPISEHNRLYWYRQTLGQGPEFLTYFQNEAQLEKSRLLSDRFSAERPKGSFSTLEIQRTEQGDSAMYLCASTPGGLVNEAFFGQGTRLTVV.

This sequence joins TRBV6-5 and TRBJ1-2; TRBD1 is a possible D gene (5 bases). CDR3 length equals 14 residues. Germline CDR1 and CDR2: MNHEY and SVGAGI. Trimming shortened V by 5 bases and J by 5 bases, and 15 bases separated the two germline ends. The CDR3 region is CASSGAGEVYGYTF. CDR3 nucleotide sequence: TGTGCCAGCAGTGGGGCAGGCGAGGTTTATGGCTACACCTTC.

The chain has TRBV29-1 and TRBJ2-1; 7 positions agree with TRBD1. Losses at the gene ends were 7 bases for V and 5 bases for J; bases not matched to a gene: 8. This CDR3 contains 13 residues. The germline gives CDR1 SQVTM, CDR2 ANQGSEA. The CDR3 loop is CSGTGTDHNEQFF. The CDR3 DNA sequence: TGCAGCGGGACCGGGACAGACCACAATGAGCAGTTCTTC.

The V and J genes are TRBV25-1 and TRBJ1-1; 8 bases agree with TRBD1. This CDR3 region has 15 residues. CDR1 MGHDK and CDR2 SYGVNS come from the germline V gene. Trimming took 3 bases from V and 1 from J; bases not matched to a gene: 4. The CDR3: CASSDPGTGNTEAFF. The CDR3 DNA is TGTGCCAGCAGTGATCCGGGGACAGGGAACACTGAAGCTTTCTTT. Combining the CDR3 with reference TRBV25-1 and TRBJ1-1 gives the whole variable domain EADIYQTPRYLVIGTGKKITLECSQTMGHDKMYWYQQDPGMELHLIHYSYGVNSTEKGDLSSESTVSRIRTEHFPLTLESARPSHTSQYLCASSDPGTGNTEAFFGQGTRLTVV.

The V call is TRBV15, the J call TRBJ2-1; 11 bases agree with TRBD2. The CDR3 has 15 amino acids. V gave up 1 base and J gave up 9 bases; unmatched junction bases: 5. CDR1 and CDR2 from the germline V gene are LNHNV and YYDKDF (reference sequence). The CDR3: CATSRGLAGYSEQFF. In DNA, the CDR3 is TGTGCCACCAGCAGAGGACTAGCGGGATATAGTGAGCAGTTCTTC.

The V call is TRBV6-4, the J call TRBJ1-1; a weak D match, TRBD1 (6 bases). Germline V gene data show CDR1 as MRHNA and CDR2 as SNTAGT. The V gene lost 6 bases and the J gene lost 6 bases, with 23 bases spanning the gap. The CDR3 totals 16 residues. CDR3 amino acids: CASRTSAGAPIAEAFF. The CDR3 nucleotides are TGTGCCAGCAGGACCAGTGCAGGGGCCCCTATCGCTGAAGCTTTCTTT.

This chain uses TRBV11-3 with TRBJ2-1, with TRBD1 matching over 7 bases. The CDR3 loop spans 15 amino acids. The ends lost 2 bases at V and 7 bases at J; junction bases unmatched: 8. CDR1 and CDR2 (germline): SGHNT, YENEEA. CDR3 region: CASSLTQGVGNEQFF. Written as DNA, the CDR3 is TGTGCCAGCAGCTTAACTCAGGGGGTTGGAAATGAGCAGTTCTTC.

The rearrangement links TRBV10-3 to TRBJ2-5; TRBD2 agrees at 13 bases. Germline CDR1 is ENHRY and CDR2 is SYGVKD. The CDR3 loop spans 16 amino acids. J lost 7 bases, V lost 3 bases, and 8 bases had no gene match. The CDR3, as DNA: TGTGCCATCAGTGAACTAGCGGGAGGGGGGGTTTGGACCCAGTACTTC. Its translation is CAISELAGGGVWTQYF.

J is TRBJ1-2 and V is TRBV9; D not certain. V was clipped by 4 bases and J by 0 bases, with 13 bases between them. There are 15 residues in the CDR3. Germline lookup yields CDR1 SGDLS and CDR2 YYNGEE. The CDR3 nucleotides are TGTGCCAGCAGCCAAGCGGTAGTAGCTAACTATGGCTACACCTTC. The encoded protein is CASSQAVVANYGYTF.

V gene TRBV30 combines with J gene TRBJ1-3; the match to TRBD1 covers 7 bases. Germline V gives CDR1 GTSNPN, CDR2 SVGIG (reference sequence). This CDR3 is 14 amino acids long. The trim removed 2 bases at V and 3 bases at J, leaving 4 bases unmatched. CDR3 amino acids: CAWSSGGYGNTIYF. The CDR3 nucleotides are TGTGCCTGGAGTTCAGGGGGATATGGAAACACCATATATTTT.

The chain is built from TRBV21-1 and TRBJ1-1. TRBV21-1 is recorded as a pseudogene. CDR3 length equals 11 residues. CDR3 residues: CVTGGLTEAFF. The CDR3 coding sequence is TGTGTGACCGGGGGGTTGACTGAAGCTTTCTTT.

V gene TRBV6-6 combines with J gene TRBJ2-4; maybe TRBD1 (6 bases). Germline CDR1 is MNHNY and CDR2 is SVGAGI (reference sequence). Between the trimmed V and J ends, which lost 5 bases and 1 base, there was a span of 15 bases. There are 16 residues in the CDR3. Here the CDR3 reads CASSLTGIAAKNIQYF. The CDR3, as DNA: TGTGCCAGCAGTCTTACAGGGATTGCGGCCAAAAACATTCAGTACTTC.

The chain uses TRBV6-5 and TRBJ1-2; a weak D match, TRBD1 (5 bases). The CDR3 has 16 residues. The V end lost 4 bases, the J end lost 0 bases, and 15 bases lay between the germline ends. CDR1 and CDR2 (germline): MNHEY, SVGAGI. The CDR3 nucleotides read TGTGCCAGCAGTTCCATTCCTACAGGAGCTAACTATGGCTACACCTTC. This encodes CASSSIPTGANYGYTF.

V is TRBV27 and J is TRBJ1-2; 7 positions match TRBD1. The CDR3 totals 15 residues. The ends lost 5 bases at V and 6 bases at J; junction bases unmatched: 12. Germline CDR1 MNHEY, CDR2 SMNVEV (reference sequence). CDR3 region: CASSPNIRQGHGYTF. Written as DNA, the CDR3 is TGTGCCAGCAGTCCGAATATACGACAGGGCCATGGCTACACCTTC.

The V and J genes are TRBV6-5 and TRBJ2-7, with a weak D call TRBD1 (6 bases). Germline lookup yields CDR1 MNHEY and CDR2 SVGAGI. V was cut by 5 bases and J by 4 bases, with 18 bases left in between. The CDR3 consists of 15 residues. The CDR3 spells CASSKFTGSGYEQYF. CDR3 nucleotide sequence: TGTGCCAGCAGTAAATTCACAGGGTCCGGGTACGAGCAGTACTTC.

The chain combines TRBV27 with TRBJ1-1; unclear D gene. V lost 3 bases and J 1 base, leaving 9 bases between the germline ends. Germline CDR1 MNHEY, CDR2 SMNVEV (reference sequence). This CDR3 spans 14 amino acids. CDR3: CASSLINTNTEAFF. DNA for the CDR3: TGTGCCAGCAGTTTGATTAACACGAACACTGAAGCTTTCTTT.

This clone has only one observation. The chain carries TRBV19 and TRBJ1-1; a possible D gene is TRBD1 (6 bases). CDR3 size: 13 residues. CDR1 LNHDA and CDR2 SQIVND come from the germline V gene (reference sequence). V lost 6 bases and J 5 bases, leaving 13 bases between the germline ends. CDR3: CASRSNRETEAFF. The CDR3 DNA reads TGTGCCAGTAGGTCGAACAGGGAGACTGAAGCTTTCTTT.